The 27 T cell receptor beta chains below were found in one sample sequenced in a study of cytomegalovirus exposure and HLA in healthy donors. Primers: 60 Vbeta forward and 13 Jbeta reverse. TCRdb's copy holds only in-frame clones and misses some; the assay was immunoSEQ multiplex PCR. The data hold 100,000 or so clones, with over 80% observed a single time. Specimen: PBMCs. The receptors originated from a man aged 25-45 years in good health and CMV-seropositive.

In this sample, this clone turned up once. The CDR3 DNA is TGTGCCAGTAGTAGGGGAGCCCCAAACTATGGCTACACCTTC. This encodes CASSRGAPNYGYTF. V and J are TRBV19 and TRBJ1-2; D is ambiguous. This CDR3 contains 14 residues. The germline gives CDR1 LNHDA, CDR2 SQIVND (reference sequence). V was shortened by 4 bases and J by 2 bases, with 11 bases between the two germline ends. Using reference TRBV19 and TRBJ1-2 for the parts outside the CDR3, the full variable domain is DGGITQSPKYLFRKEGQNVTLSCEQNLNHDAMYWYRQDPGQGLRLIYYSQIVNDFQKGDIAEGYSVSREKKESFPLTVTSAQKNPTAFYLCASSRGAPNYGYTFGSGTRLTVV.

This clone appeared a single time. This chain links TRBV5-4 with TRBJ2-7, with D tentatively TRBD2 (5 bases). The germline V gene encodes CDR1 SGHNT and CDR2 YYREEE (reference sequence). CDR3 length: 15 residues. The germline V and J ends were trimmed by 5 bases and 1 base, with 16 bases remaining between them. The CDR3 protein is CASRPDGGLSYEQYF. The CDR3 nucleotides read TGTGCCAGCAGGCCGGACGGCGGGTTGTCCTACGAGCAGTACTTC.

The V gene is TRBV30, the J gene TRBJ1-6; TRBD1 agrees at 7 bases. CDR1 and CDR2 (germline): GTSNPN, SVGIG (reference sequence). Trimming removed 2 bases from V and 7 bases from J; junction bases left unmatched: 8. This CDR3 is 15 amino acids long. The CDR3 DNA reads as TGTGCCTGGAGTTCAGACAGGGTTTGGAATTCACCCCTCCACTTT. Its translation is CAWSSDRVWNSPLHF.

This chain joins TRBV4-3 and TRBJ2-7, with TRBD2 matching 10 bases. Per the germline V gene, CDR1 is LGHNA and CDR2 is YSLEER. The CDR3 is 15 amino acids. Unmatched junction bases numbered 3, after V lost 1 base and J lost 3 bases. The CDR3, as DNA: TGCGCCAGCAGCCAAGGACTAGCGGGTGACTACGAGCAGTACTTC. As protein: CASSQGLAGDYEQYF.

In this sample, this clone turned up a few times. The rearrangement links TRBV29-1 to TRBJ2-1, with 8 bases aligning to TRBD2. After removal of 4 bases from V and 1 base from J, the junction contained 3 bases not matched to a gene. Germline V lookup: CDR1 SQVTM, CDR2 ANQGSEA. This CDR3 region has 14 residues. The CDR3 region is CSVGGLGSYNEQFF. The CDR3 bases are TGCAGCGTTGGGGGACTAGGATCCTACAATGAGCAGTTCTTC.

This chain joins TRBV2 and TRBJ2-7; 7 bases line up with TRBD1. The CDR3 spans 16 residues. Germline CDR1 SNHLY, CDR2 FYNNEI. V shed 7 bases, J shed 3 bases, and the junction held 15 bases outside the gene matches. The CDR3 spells CASTRGEGQRLYEQYF. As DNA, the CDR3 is TGTGCCAGCACCCGAGGTGAGGGACAGCGGCTCTACGAGCAGTACTTC.

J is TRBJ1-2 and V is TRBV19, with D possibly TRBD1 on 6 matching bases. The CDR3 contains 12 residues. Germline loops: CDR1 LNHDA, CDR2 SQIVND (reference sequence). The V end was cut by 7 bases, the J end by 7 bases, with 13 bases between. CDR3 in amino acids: CASTTGPAGYTF. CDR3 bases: TGTGCCAGTACCACAGGGCCGGCTGGCTACACCTTC.

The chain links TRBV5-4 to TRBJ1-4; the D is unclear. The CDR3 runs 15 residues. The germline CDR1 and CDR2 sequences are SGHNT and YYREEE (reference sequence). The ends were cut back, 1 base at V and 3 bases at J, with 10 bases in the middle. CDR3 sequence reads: CASSLFSGSNEKLFF. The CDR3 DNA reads TGTGCCAGCAGCTTGTTTTCGGGGTCTAATGAAAAACTGTTTTTT.

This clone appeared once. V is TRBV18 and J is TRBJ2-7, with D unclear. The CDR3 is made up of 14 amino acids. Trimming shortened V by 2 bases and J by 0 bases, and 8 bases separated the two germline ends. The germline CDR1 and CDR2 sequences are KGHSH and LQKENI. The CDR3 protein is CASSPGLSSYEQYF. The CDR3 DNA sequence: TGTGCCAGCTCACCAGGGCTGAGCTCCTACGAGCAGTACTTC.

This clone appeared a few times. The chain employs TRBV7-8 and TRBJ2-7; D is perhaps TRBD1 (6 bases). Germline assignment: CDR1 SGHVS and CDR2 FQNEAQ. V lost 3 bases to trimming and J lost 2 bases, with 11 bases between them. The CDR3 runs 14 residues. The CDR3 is CASSLDSPPYEQYF. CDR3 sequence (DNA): TGTGCCAGCAGCTTGGACAGTCCTCCCTACGAGCAGTACTTC.

The CDR3 spells CASSAQGQHSGNTIYF. The CDR3 bases are TGTGCCAGCAGCGCTCAGGGACAGCACTCTGGAAACACCATATATTTT. The genes are TRBV9 and TRBJ2-2, with TRBD1 identical over 7 bases. TRBJ1-3 explains the end of the DNA better; the J call may be wrong. The CDR3 loop spans 16 amino acids. CDR1 SGDLS and CDR2 YYNGEE come from the germline V gene.

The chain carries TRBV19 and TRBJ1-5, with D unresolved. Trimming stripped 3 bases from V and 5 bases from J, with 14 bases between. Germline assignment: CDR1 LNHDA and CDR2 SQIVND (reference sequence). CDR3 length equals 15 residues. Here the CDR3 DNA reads TGTGCCAGTAGTATCCCCATGAGGGCTTATCAGCCCCAGCATTTT. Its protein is CASSIPMRAYQPQHF.

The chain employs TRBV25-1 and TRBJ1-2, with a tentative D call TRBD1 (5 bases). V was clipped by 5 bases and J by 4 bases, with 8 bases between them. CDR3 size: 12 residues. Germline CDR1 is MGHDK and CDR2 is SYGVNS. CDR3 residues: CASSPDSYGYTF. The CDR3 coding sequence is TGTGCCAGCAGTCCTGACAGCTATGGCTACACCTTC.

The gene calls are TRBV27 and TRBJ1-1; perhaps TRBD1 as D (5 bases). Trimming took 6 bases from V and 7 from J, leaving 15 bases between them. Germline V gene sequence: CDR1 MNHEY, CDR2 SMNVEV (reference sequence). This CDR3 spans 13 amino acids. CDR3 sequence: CASRGFMTVEAFF. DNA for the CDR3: TGTGCCAGCAGGGGATTCATGACAGTTGAAGCTTTCTTT.

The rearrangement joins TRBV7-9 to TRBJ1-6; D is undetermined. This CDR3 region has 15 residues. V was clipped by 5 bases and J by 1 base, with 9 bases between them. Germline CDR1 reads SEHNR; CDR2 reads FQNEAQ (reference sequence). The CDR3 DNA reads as TGTGCCAGCAGCACTCCGGGTTCCTATAATTCACCCCTCCACTTT. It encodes CASSTPGSYNSPLHF.

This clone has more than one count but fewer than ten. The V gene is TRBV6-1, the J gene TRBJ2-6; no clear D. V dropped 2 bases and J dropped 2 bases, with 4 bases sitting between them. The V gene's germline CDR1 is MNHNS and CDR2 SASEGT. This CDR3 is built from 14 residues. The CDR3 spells CASSEFTGANVLTF. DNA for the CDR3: TGTGCCAGCAGTGAATTTACTGGGGCCAACGTCCTGACTTTC.

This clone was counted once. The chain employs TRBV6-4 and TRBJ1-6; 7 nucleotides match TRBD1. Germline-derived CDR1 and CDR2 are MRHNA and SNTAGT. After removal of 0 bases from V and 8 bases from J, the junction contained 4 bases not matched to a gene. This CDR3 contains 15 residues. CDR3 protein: CASSDSPGGYSPLHF. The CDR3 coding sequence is TGTGCCAGCAGTGACTCACCAGGGGGATATTCACCCCTCCACTTT.

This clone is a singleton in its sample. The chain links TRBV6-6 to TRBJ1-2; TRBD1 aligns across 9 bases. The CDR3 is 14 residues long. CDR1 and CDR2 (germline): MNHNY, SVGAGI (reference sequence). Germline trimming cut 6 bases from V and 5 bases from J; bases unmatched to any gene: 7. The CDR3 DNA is TGTGCCAGCAGGGACACAGACAGGGGGTATGGCTACACCTTC. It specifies CASRDTDRGYGYTF.

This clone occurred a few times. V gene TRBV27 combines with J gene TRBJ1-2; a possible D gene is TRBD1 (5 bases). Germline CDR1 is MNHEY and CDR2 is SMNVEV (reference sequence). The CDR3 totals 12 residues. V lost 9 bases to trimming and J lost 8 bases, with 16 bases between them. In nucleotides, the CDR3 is TGTGCCAGTTCTCCAGGAGGGGTCGGCTACACCTTC. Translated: CASSPGGVGYTF.

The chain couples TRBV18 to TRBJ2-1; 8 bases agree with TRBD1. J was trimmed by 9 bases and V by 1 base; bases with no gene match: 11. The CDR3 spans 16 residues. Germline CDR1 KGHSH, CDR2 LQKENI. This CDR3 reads CASSPRGIGTGGEQFF. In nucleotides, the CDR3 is TGTGCCAGCTCACCACGGGGCATCGGAACAGGGGGTGAGCAGTTCTTC.

The CDR3 loop is CASSALAGNLGNEQYF. Here the CDR3 DNA reads TGTGCCAGCAGCGCACTAGCGGGGAACCTTGGGAATGAGCAGTACTTC. The chain links TRBV7-2 to TRBJ2-7; the match to TRBD2 covers 10 bases. V shed 5 bases and J 7 bases; nucleotides not matched to a gene: 14. CDR3 length equals 16 residues. CDR1 and CDR2 from the germline V gene are SGHTA and FQGNSA.

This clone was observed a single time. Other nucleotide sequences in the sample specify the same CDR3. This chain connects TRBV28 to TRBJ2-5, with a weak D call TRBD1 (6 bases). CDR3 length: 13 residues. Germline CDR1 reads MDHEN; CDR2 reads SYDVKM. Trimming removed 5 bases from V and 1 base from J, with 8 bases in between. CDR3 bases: TGTGCCAGCAGTGGGGGCGGCCAAGAGACCCAGTACTTC. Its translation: CASSGGGQETQYF.

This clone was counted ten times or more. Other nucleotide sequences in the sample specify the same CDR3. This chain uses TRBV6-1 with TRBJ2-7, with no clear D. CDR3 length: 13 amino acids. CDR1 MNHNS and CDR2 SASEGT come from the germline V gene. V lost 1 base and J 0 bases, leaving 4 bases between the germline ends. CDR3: CASSEGLSYEQYF. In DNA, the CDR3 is TGTGCCAGCAGTGAAGGGCTCTCCTACGAGCAGTACTTC.

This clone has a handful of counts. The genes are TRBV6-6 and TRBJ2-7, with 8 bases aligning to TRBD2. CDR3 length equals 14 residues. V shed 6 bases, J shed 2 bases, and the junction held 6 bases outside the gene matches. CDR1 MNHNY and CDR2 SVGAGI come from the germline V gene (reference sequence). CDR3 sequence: CASRKERGTYEQYF. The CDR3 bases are TGTGCCAGCAGAAAAGAGCGGGGGACCTACGAGCAGTACTTC.

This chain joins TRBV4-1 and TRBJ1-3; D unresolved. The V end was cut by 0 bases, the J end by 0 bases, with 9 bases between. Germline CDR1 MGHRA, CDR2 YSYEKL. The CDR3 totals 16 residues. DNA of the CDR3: TGCGCCAGCAGCCAAGATCTAGGAGACTCTGGAAACACCATATATTTT. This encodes CASSQDLGDSGNTIYF.

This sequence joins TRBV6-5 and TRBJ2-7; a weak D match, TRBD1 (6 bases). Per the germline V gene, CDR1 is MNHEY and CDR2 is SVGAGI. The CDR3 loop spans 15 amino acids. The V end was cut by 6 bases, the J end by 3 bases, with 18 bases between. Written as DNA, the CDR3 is TGTGCCAGCAGGGGTCGACAGGTCCTCGTCTACGAGCAGTACTTC. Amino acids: CASRGRQVLVYEQYF.

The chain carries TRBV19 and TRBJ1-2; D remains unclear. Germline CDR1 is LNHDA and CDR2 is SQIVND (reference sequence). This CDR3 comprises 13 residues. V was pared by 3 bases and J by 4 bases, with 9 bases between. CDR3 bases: TGTGCCAGTAGTATGTCAGAAGTCTATGGCTACACCTTC. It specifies CASSMSEVYGYTF. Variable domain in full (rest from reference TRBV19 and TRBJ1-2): DGGITQSPKYLFRKEGQNVTLSCEQNLNHDAMYWYRQDPGQGLRLIYYSQIVNDFQKGDIAEGYSVSREKKESFPLTVTSAQKNPTAFYLCASSMSEVYGYTFGSGTRLTVV.